This T cell receptor beta chain was identified during a study of shared clonotypes between healthy human individuals (dated by TCRdb to the early 2020s). In the study overall: The cohort comprised two women and three men aged 18 to 49 years. For each donor, CD4 naive and CD4 memory were each run on three plates, CD8 naive on two plates, and CD8 memory on one plate. The study deeply sequenced blood TCR repertoires of about five healthy adults to estimate repertoire size and the extent of clonotype sharing between individuals. Different laboratories and diverse techniques were used to prepare libraries and sequence TCR repertoires, to increase sequencing depth and limit assay-specific biases. Each donor's leukapheresis produced roughly between roughly 0.85 and 10 billion PBMCs. Results and caveats for the whole study, not just this receptor: Pairwise subsampling indicated that sequencing depth was expected to affect the degree of clonotype sharing among donors. Even with the large sequencing depth, rarefaction of the sorted-subset datasets indicated that sequencing was incomplete. Higher generation probabilities were observed for clonotypes shared by all four sorted-subset donors than for non-shared clonotypes. Only blood was sampled, and tissue TCR repertoires likely differ from those in blood. Naive subsets generally had larger estimated clonotype richness than memory subsets. Because the study included only a small number of donors, the genetic and exposure-history diversity represented was limited. When a handful of donors were compared, the shared fraction of clonotypes was 5% to 6.5% for naive CD4, 3.5% for naive CD8, 2.3% for memory CD4, and 0.4% for memory CD8.

CDR3 length: 15 amino acids, cysteine to phenylalanine. Only the CDR3 DNA is retained, 45 bases long and in frame from the first base. Germline trimming amounts to 1 base on V and 6 bases on J, with 5 as the count of junction bases outside the gene matches. According to the germline V gene, CDR1 reads SGHTS and CDR2 reads YDEGEE. Turning to this clone: Its antigen is still unknown. There are no base qualities to consult, and no much larger clone falls within one base.

TCR CDR3 regions were amplified from genomic DNA by multiplex PCR using the deep immunoSEQ assay. For each cell subset, the extracted genomic DNA was distributed evenly across all wells of several immunoSEQ 96-well plates, and each plate served as one replicate. For sorted subsets, approximately 190 ng of genomic DNA, equivalent to roughly 30,000 T cell genomes, went into each replicate PCR. Purified libraries were quantified with a Qubit 3.0 fluorometer, sized on a Bioanalyzer 2100, and re-quantified with the KAPA Library Quantification kit. Each immunoSEQ 96-well plate was sequenced on its own single-read 150-cycle Illumina NextSeq 550 flow cell. From the authors' description of their analysis: Because the immunoSEQ output held only junctional sequences and lacked quality scores, the filtering could not match the filtering applied to full-length reads. To assign V/J genes and CDR3, sequences were annotated using PyIR, a Python wrapper for IgBLAST v1.9, with IMGT germline references. Reads with weak V/J assignments (E-value above 1e-6), missing CDR3, stop codons, out-of-frame junctions, or ambiguous translated residues were removed. A V3J clonotype was defined by an identical inferred V gene, J gene, and CDR3 amino acid sequence. Percentage overlap between repertoires was computed as shared unique clonotypes divided by the size of the smaller repertoire. RTK rarefaction, the Chao1 estimator, and Recon v2.1 estimates of unobserved clonotypes were used to assess repertoire richness. Generation probabilities for all TCRbeta clonotypes obtained by the gDNA method from four donors were computed using OLGA. In its TCRdb copy, this immuneACCESS table keeps in-frame sequences only and misses some clones. Where compared with another copy, unresolved V genes explain less than half of these, and the others have no known cause. V and J calls and clone size are those listed in that table; D and trimming were worked out from the DNA. Present in this sample are 2 million or so clones, approximately 94% of which were seen just once. The ten largest make up about 1.1% of the sample.

CD8 naive samples were CD45RO-negative cells positively selected for CCR7, giving a CD45RA+CCR7+ population that excluded TemRA cells. Healthy HIV-negative adults with no recently reported acute infections or vaccinations were included as donors. Only Caucasian adults living in Nashville, Tennessee, USA were represented among the donors. Blood was obtained by leukapheresis, after which PBMCs were separated by Ficoll-Histopaque density gradient centrifugation and cryopreserved in liquid nitrogen vapor phase. Purity and quantity of every magnetically sorted T cell population were checked by analytical flow cytometry. From each sorted fraction, genomic DNA was isolated and quantified by UV absorbance on a Nanodrop 2000c.

This receptor was taken from a man aged 18 to 30 in good health. The V gene is TRBV5-8 and the J gene is TRBJ2-2; 8 bases in the junction line up with TRBD2. The sample was naive CD8+ T cells sorted from blood. The cell subset or site label for this specimen denotes: CD45RA+CCR7+. The nucleotides are TGTGCCAGCAGCTTGCGGACTAGCACTGCCGGGGAGCTGTTTTTT. Its protein is CASSLRTSTAGELFF.